This T cell receptor (beta chain) was retrieved from a study of blood T cell repertoires in COVID-19. Study-level information: The study drew acute and convalescent COVID-19 samples from the United States, Italy and Spain.

Source study methods: Researchers report that nucleated cell counts were estimated from reference gene primer amplification. Sequenced by immunoSEQ multiplex PCR; TCRdb stores in-frame clones only, minus some. Clonal size and the V and J genes are those of that table, whereas D and trimming came from the DNA. This sample has about 240,000 clones, with under 85% found just once. The clonotype was recovered from a man younger than 45 who had recovered from COVID-19. The sequenced sample consisted of peripheral blood.

The CDR3 nucleotides are TGCGCCAGCAGCATAAACGACGCATCCCGCGGAGATACGCAGTATTTT. Amino acid sequence: CASSINDASRGDTQYF. This rearrangement joins TRBV5-1 to TRBJ2-3; no clear D gene. Between the trimmed V and J ends, which lost 4 bases and 5 bases, there was a span of 20 bases. This CDR3 region has 16 residues. The germline V gene encodes CDR1 SGHRS and CDR2 YFSETQ.